This paragraph reports one T cell receptor beta chain. The CDR3 totals 9 residues. In germline, CDR1 is MDHEN, CDR2 SYDVKM. Deletions cut 6 bases from V and 7 bases from J, with 2 bases between. This record belongs to a study of blood T cell repertoires in COVID-19. Looking at the study overall: PBMCs, B-cell-depleted T cells, or T cells were the source of the cDNA or gDNA that made up the material.

Clones were read by immunoSEQ multiplex PCR, and TCRdb kept only the in-frame ones, dropping some. The top ten clones hold approximately 22% of a sample with 95,000 to 100,000 clones, 70% to 85% of them seen once. This TCR was sampled from a human donor in a cohort sampled during active COVID-19. The sample was peripheral blood. This chain links TRBV28 with TRBJ2-3, with D hard to call. This CDR3 is CASSNTQYF. The CDR3 bases are TGTGCCAGCAGCAATACGCAGTATTTT.